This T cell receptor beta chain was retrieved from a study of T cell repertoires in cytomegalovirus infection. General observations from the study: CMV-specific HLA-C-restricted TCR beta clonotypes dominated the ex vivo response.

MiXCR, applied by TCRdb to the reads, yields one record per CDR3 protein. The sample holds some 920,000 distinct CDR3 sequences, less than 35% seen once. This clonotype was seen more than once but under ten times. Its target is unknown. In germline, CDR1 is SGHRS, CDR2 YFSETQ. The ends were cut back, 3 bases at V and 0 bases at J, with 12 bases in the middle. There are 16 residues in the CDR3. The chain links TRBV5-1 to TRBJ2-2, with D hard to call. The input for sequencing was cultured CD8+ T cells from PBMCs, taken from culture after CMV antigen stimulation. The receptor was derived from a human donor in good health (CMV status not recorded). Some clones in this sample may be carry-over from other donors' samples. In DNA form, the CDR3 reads TGCGCCAGCAGCTCTACCTACGGGCCGAACACCGGGGAGCTGTTTTTT. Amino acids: CASSSTYGPNTGELFF.